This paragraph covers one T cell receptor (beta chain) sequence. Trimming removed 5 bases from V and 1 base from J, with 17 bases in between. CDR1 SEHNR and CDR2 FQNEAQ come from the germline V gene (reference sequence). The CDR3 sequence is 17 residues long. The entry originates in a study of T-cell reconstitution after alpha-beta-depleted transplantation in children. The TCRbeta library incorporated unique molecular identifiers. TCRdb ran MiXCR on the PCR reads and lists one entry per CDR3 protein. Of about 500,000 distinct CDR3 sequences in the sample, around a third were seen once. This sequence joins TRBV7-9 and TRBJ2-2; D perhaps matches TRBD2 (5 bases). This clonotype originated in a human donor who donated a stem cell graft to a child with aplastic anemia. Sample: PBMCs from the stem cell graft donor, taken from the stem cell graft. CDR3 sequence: CASSDSRADRNTGELFF. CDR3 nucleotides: TGTGCCAGCAGCGATTCGAGAGCGGACCGGAACACCGGGGAGCTGTTTTTT.